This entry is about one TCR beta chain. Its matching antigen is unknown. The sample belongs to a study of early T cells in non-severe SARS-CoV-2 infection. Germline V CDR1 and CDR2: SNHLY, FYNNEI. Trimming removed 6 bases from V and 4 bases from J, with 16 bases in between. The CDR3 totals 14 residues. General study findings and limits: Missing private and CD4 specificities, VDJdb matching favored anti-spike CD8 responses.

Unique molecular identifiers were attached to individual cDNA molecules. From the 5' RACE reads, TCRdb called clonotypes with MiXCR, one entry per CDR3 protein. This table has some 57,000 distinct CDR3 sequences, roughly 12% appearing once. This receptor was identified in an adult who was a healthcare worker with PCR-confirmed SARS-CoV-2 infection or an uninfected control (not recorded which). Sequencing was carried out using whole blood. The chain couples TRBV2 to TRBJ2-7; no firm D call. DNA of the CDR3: TGTGCCAGCAGCGAGGACGCAACCTTTTACGAGCAGTACTTC. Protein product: CASSEDATFYEQYF. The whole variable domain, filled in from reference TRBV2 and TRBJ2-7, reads EPEVTQTPSHQVTQMGQEVILRCVPISNHLYFYWYRQILGQKVEFLVSFYNNEISEKSEIFDDQFSVERPDGSNFTLKIRSTKLEDSAMYFCASSEDATFYEQYFGPGTRLTVT.